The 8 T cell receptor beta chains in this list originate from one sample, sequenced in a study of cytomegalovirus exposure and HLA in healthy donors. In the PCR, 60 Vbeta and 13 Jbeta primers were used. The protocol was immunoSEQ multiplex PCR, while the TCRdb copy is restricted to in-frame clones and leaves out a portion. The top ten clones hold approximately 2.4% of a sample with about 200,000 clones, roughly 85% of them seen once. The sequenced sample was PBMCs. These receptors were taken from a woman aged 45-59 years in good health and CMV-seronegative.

The CDR3, as DNA: TGTGCCTGGAGTATACGAGGTCTAGCGGGAGCGGGGGGGCCGGGGGAGCAGTTCTTC. Translation: CAWSIRGLAGAGGPGEQFF. The chain couples TRBV30 to TRBJ2-1; 10 bases line up with TRBD2. This CDR3 has 19 amino acids. Germline V gene data show CDR1 as GTSNPN and CDR2 as SVGIG (reference sequence). J lost 10 bases, V lost 2 bases, and 23 bases had no gene match.

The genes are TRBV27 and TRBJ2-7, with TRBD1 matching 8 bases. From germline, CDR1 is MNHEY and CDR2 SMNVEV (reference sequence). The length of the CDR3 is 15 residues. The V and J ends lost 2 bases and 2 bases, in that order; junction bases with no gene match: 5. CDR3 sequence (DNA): TGTGCCAGCAGTTTAACCCGACAGGGGACCTACGAGCAGTACTTC. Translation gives CASSLTRQGTYEQYF.

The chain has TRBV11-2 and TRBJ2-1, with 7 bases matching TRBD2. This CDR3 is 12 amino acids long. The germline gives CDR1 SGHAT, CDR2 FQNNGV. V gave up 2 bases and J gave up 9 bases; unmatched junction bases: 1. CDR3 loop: CASSLREGEQFF. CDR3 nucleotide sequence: TGTGCCAGCAGCTTAAGGGAGGGTGAGCAGTTCTTC. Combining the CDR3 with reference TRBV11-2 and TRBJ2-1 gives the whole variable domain EAGVAQSPRYKIIEKRQSVAFWCNPISGHATLYWYQQILGQGPKLLIQFQNNGVVDDSQLPKDRFSAERLKGVDSTLKIQPAKLEDSAVYLCASSLREGEQFFGPGTRLTVL.

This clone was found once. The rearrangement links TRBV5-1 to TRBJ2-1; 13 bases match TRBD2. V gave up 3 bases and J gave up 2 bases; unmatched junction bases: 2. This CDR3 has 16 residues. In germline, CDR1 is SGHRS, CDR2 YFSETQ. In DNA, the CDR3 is TGCGCCAGCAGCTCCACTAGCGGGAGGGCCTACAATGAGCAGTTCTTC. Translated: CASSSTSGRAYNEQFF.

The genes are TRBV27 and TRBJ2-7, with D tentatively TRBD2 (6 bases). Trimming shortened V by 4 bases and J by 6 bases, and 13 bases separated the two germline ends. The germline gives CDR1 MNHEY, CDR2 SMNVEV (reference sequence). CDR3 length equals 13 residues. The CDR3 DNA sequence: TGTGCCAGCAGTTCACCCGGAGGGCTCGAGCAGTACTTC. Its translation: CASSSPGGLEQYF.

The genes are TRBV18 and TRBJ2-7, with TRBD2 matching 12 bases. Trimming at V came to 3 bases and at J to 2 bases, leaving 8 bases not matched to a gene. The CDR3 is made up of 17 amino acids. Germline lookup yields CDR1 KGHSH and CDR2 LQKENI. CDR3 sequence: CASSPGLAGTVTYEQYF. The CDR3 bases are TGTGCCAGCTCACCCGGACTAGCGGGGACCGTAACCTACGAGCAGTACTTC.

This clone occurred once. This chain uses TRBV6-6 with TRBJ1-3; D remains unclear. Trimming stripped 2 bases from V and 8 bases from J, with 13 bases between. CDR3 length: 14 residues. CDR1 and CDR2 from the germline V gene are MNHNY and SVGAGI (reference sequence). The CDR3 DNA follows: TGTGCCAGCAGTTACAGACTCTACGTCGACACCATATATTTT. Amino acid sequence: CASSYRLYVDTIYF.

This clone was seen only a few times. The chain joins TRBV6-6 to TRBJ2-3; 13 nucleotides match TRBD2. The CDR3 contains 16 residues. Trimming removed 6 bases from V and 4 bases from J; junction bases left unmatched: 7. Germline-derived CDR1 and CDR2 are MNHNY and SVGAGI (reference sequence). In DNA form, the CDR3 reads TGTGCCAGCAGCGCCGGACTAGCGGGAGTCCCAGATACGCAGTATTTT. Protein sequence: CASSAGLAGVPDTQYF.